A single sample is the source of the 24 T cell receptor beta chains below, sequenced in a study of T cell clonality in common variable immunodeficiency. Sequenced by immunoSEQ multiplex PCR; TCRdb stores in-frame clones only, minus some. The sample holds around 29,000 clones, and no clone turns up only once. What was sequenced was peripheral blood mononuclear cells. These receptors all come from a person aged 18 to 75 in good health.

The table lists this clone with many counts. The DNA ends 3 residues before the CDR3 does, and the rest of the CDR3 is filled in from the germline J gene. The rearrangement uses TRBV20-1 and TRBJ1-1, with 7 bases matching TRBD1. The CDR3 runs to 12 residues. The V gene end was trimmed by 5 bases and the J gene end by 1 base; junction bases not matched to a gene: 1. Per germline, CDR1 DFQATT and CDR2 SNEGSKA (reference sequence). The chain's CDR3 is CSAWTGNTEAFF. The CDR3 bases that were read are TGCAGTGCTTGGACAGGGAACACTGAA.

This clone was recorded at least ten times. The read is 3 residues too short to cover the CDR3 end, so that end is filled in from the germline J gene. The chain couples TRBV29-1 to TRBJ1-4, with D uncertain. V lost 3 bases to trimming and J lost 6 bases, with 11 bases between them. In germline, CDR1 is SQVTM, CDR2 ANQGSEA. The length of the CDR3 is 13 residues. CDR3 DNA, as far as it was read: TGCAGCGTTGATTTCACCGGTGATGAAAAA. Encoded protein: CSVDFTGDEK. The whole CDR3 protein reads CSVDFTGDEKLFF.

This clone has at least ten counts. The read gets to within 3 residues of the CDR3 end, and the germline J gene fills in the rest. This rearrangement joins TRBV7-9 to TRBJ2-6; D is unclear. This CDR3 comprises 13 residues. V was cut by 2 bases and J by 3 bases, with 2 bases left in between. CDR1 and CDR2 (germline): SEHNR, FQNEAQ (reference sequence). The sequenced CDR3 bases are TGTGCCAGCAGCTTACGTGGGGCCAACGTC. Its protein is CASSLRGANV. The entire CDR3 reads CASSLRGANVLTF.

There are many counts of this clone. The read is 3 residues too short to cover the CDR3 end, so that end is filled in from the germline J gene. The chain carries TRBV23-1 and TRBJ2-5; TRBD1 is a possible D gene (5 bases). TRBV23-1 is designated an ORF whose function remains uncertain. V was cut by 6 bases and J by 6 bases, with 8 bases left in between. The CDR3 has 11 residues. CDR3 DNA, as far as it was read: TGCGCCAGCAGCCAGGGAAAGACC. It codes for CASSQGKT. The CDR3 in its entirety is CASSQGKTQYF.

This clone was seen only a few times. The read halts 3 residues ahead of the CDR3 end, with the missing end drawn from the germline J gene. The J gene is TRBJ2-1, the V gene TRBV10-3, with TRBD2 matching 10 bases. J was trimmed by 4 bases and V by 2 bases; bases with no gene match: 11. The CDR3 contains 18 residues. Per the germline V gene, CDR1 is ENHRY and CDR2 is SYGVKD. Partial CDR3 DNA: TGTGCCATCAGTGAGGACGGAGCTAGCGGGGGAACTTACAATGAG. The encoded protein is CAISEDGASGGTYNE. The full-length CDR3 reads as CAISEDGASGGTYNEQFF.

This clone was detected ten times or more. The read gets to within 3 residues of the CDR3 end, and the germline J gene fills in the rest. The chain carries TRBV19 and TRBJ2-5; unclear D gene. Deletions cut 5 bases from V and 0 bases from J, with 10 bases between. Looked up from germline, CDR1 is LNHDA and CDR2 is SQIVND (reference sequence). The CDR3 has 14 residues. CDR3 protein: CASSFRSYQETQYF. The covered CDR3 bases are TGTGCCAGTAGTTTCAGATCGTACCAAGAGACC.

This clone came up many times. The read gets to within 3 residues of the CDR3 end, and the germline J gene fills in the rest. The chain recombines TRBV5-4 with TRBJ1-1; tentatively, D is TRBD1 (5 bases). V lost 2 bases and J 4 bases, leaving 18 bases between the germline ends. CDR1 and CDR2 from the germline V gene are SGHNT and YYREEE (reference sequence). The CDR3 is 16 residues long. The sequenced part of the CDR3 DNA is TGTGCCAGCAGCTTCGCTCTCAGAACCGGGGGCACTGAA. Translated, it gives CASSFALRTGGTE. The complete CDR3 sequence is CASSFALRTGGTEAFF. The whole variable domain, remainder taken from reference TRBV5-4 and TRBJ1-1, is ETGVTQSPTHLIKTRGQQVTLRCSSQSGHNTVSWYQQALGQGPQFIFQYYREEENGRGNFPPRFSGLQFPNYSSELNVNALELDDSALYLCASSFALRTGGTEAFFGQGTRLTVV.

The table lists this clone with many counts. The read finishes 3 residues shy of the CDR3 end, and the germline J gene is used to complete it. The chain carries TRBV19 and TRBJ1-1; D call uncertain. Germline V gives CDR1 LNHDA, CDR2 SQIVND (reference sequence). The CDR3 has 16 amino acids. V lost 1 base, J lost 1 base, and 13 bases lay in between. The sequenced part of the CDR3 DNA is TGTGCCAGTAGTATAGTTGGGCCGCTGGCGAACACTGAA. Translating it yields CASSIVGPLANTE. The whole CDR3 sequence reads CASSIVGPLANTEAFF.

This clone appeared many times. The read finishes 3 residues shy of the CDR3 end, and the germline J gene is used to complete it. V gene TRBV18 combines with J gene TRBJ2-1; D remains ambiguous. V dropped 2 bases and J dropped 6 bases, with 5 bases sitting between them. This CDR3 region has 12 residues. Germline CDR1 and CDR2: KGHSH and LQKENI. The CDR3 region is CASSPEANEQFF. Partial CDR3 DNA: TGTGCCAGCTCACCAGAGGCCAATGAG.

This clone occurred many times. The observed sequence ends 3 residues before the CDR3 terminus, with the missing tail filled in from the germline J gene. The genes are TRBV20-1 and TRBJ2-1; D is unresolved. Germline V gene lookup returns CDR1 DFQATT and CDR2 SNEGSKA (reference sequence). The CDR3 spans 14 residues. V was clipped by 3 bases and J by 9 bases, with 18 bases between them. The chain's CDR3 is CSASEASDFGEQFF. Partial CDR3 DNA: TGCAGTGCTAGTGAGGCTAGTGATTTTGGTGAG.

This clone was detected ten times or more. With the read ending 3 residues before the CDR3 end, the germline J gene is used to fill in that end. The V call is TRBV4-1, the J call TRBJ2-7; no firm D call. The V end lost 3 bases, the J end lost 0 bases, and 15 bases lay between the germline ends. Germline values: CDR1 MGHRA, CDR2 YSYEKL. The CDR3 is 16 amino acids. The part of the CDR3 DNA that was read is TGCGCCAGCAGCCAGGTGTCGGTTTCACCCTCCTACGAG. Residues: CASSQVSVSPSYE. The full CDR3 sequence reads CASSQVSVSPSYEQYF.

This clone came up many times. The read ends 3 residues early relative to the CDR3; the germline J gene fills the gap. The chain joins TRBV7-3 to TRBJ2-3; 10 nucleotides match TRBD2. From germline, CDR1 is SGHTA and CDR2 FQGTGA. Trimming took 3 bases from V and 1 from J; bases not matched to a gene: 4. The CDR3 extends over 16 amino acids. CDR3 DNA (partial): TGTGCCAGCAGCTTTTACAGCGGGGGGGGCACAGATACG. Translation: CASSFYSGGGTDT. The CDR3 reads in full as CASSFYSGGGTDTQYF.

This clone was recorded many times. This CDR3 reads CSAPGRGDSNQPQHF. The DNA read from the CDR3 is TGCAGTGCCCCTGGACGGGGAGATAGCAATCAGCCC. The chain couples TRBV20-1 to TRBJ1-5; the D is unclear. Sequencing ends 3 residues short of the CDR3 end; the germline J gene provides the rest. Looked up from germline, CDR1 is DFQATT and CDR2 is SNEGSKA (reference sequence). V lost 6 bases to trimming and J lost 0 bases, with 15 bases between them. The CDR3 runs 15 residues.

Many counts were recorded for this clone. The observed sequence ends 3 residues before the CDR3 terminus, with the missing tail filled in from the germline J gene. The chain carries TRBV20-1 and TRBJ1-5; weak D call: TRBD1 (6 bases). This CDR3 is built from 12 residues. Germline V CDR1 and CDR2: DFQATT, SNEGSKA (reference sequence). V was cut by 5 bases and J by 2 bases, with 7 bases left in between. The covered CDR3 bases are TGCAGTGCTTCAGGGGGCAATCAGCCC. It translates to CSASGGNQP. The whole CDR3 protein reads CSASGGNQPQHF.

In the case of this clone: The CDR3 end is not reached by the read, which stops 3 residues before it; the germline J gene fills it in. The J gene is TRBJ1-4, the V gene TRBV7-9; D not certain. This CDR3 spans 11 amino acids. The V gene's germline CDR1 is SEHNR and CDR2 FQNEAQ (reference sequence). The CDR3 sequence: CASSDETPLFF. The CDR3 bases that were read are TGTGCCAGCAGCGACGAGACACCA. The full variable domain, its missing parts supplied by reference TRBV7-9 and TRBJ1-4, is DTGVSQNPRHKITKRGQNVTFRCDPISEHNRLYWYRQTLGQGPEFLTYFQNEAQLEKSRLLSDRFSAERPKGSFSTLEIQRTEQGDSAMYLCASSDETPLFFGSGTQLSVL.

Many counts were recorded for this clone. The missing CDR3 end, 3 residues past where the read stops, is filled in from the germline J gene. V and J are TRBV7-6 and TRBJ2-1; maybe TRBD1 (5 bases). The CDR3 covers 14 residues. The V gene lost 4 bases and the J gene lost 6 bases, with 13 bases spanning the gap. CDR1 is SGHVS, CDR2 FNYEAQ, per germline. The covered CDR3 bases are TGTGCCAGCAGCTCCGCCAGGACAACCAATGAG. Protein: CASSSARTTNE. The CDR3 as a whole reads CASSSARTTNEQFF.

This clone was counted at least ten times. With the read ending 3 residues before the CDR3 end, the germline J gene is used to fill in that end. This sequence joins TRBV10-3 and TRBJ1-4; perhaps TRBD1 as D (6 bases). The germline gives CDR1 ENHRY, CDR2 SYGVKD. The CDR3 runs to 15 residues. Trimming pared 6 bases from V and 5 bases from J, leaving 16 bases between. The part of the CDR3 DNA that was read is TGTGCCATCAGCGAAACGGGACAAACCAATGAAAAA. Amino acids: CAISETGQTNEK. The entire CDR3 reads CAISETGQTNEKLFF.

This clone showed up many times. The covered CDR3 bases are TGCAGTGCTCCCGGGGGTTTCGGCTACGAG. Translated: CSAPGGFGYE. The whole CDR3 protein reads CSAPGGFGYEQYF. The genes are TRBV20-1 and TRBJ2-7; TRBD2 might be the D (6 bases). The read is 3 residues too short to cover the CDR3 end, so that end is filled in from the germline J gene. The V gene's germline CDR1 is DFQATT and CDR2 SNEGSKA (reference sequence). With 5 bases removed from V and 3 bases from J, the gap between germline ends came to 14 bases. This CDR3 contains 13 residues.

A remark on this clone: The missing CDR3 end, 3 residues past where the read stops, is filled in from the germline J gene. J is TRBJ1-1 and V is TRBV19, with D tentatively TRBD1 (6 bases). The CDR3 totals 19 residues. The germline gives CDR1 LNHDA, CDR2 SQIVND (reference sequence). Deletions cut 9 bases from V and 3 bases from J, with 32 bases between. The CDR3 loop reads CASLLKGPQDWGGDTEAFF. CDR3 DNA, as far as it was read: TGTGCCAGCCTGCTGAAGGGACCCCAAGATTGGGGGGGCGACACTGAA.

This clone has at least ten counts. The missing CDR3 end, 3 residues past where the read stops, is filled in from the germline J gene. The chain carries TRBV30 and TRBJ1-6; 8 bases match TRBD1. Germline V gene lookup returns CDR1 GTSNPN and CDR2 SVGIG (reference sequence). The CDR3 is made up of 14 amino acids. With 1 base clipped from V and 7 bases from J, the junction kept 3 bases outside the gene matches. The CDR3 sequence: CAWSDGTGNSPLHF. The covered CDR3 bases are TGTGCCTGGAGTGACGGGACAGGCAATTCACCC.

This clone appeared many times. The read ends 3 residues before the CDR3 terminus; that terminus is restored from the germline J gene. This sequence joins TRBV5-1 and TRBJ2-5, with TRBD1 matching over 8 bases. Unmatched junction bases numbered 0, after V lost 0 bases and J lost 5 bases. Germline assignment: CDR1 SGHRS and CDR2 YFSETQ. This CDR3 has 13 amino acids. CDR3 in amino acids: CASSLGQGETQYF. Incomplete CDR3 DNA: TGCGCCAGCAGCTTGGGACAGGGGGAGACC.

This clone was detected ten times or more. From the germline J gene comes the end of the CDR3, since the read stops 3 residues before it. V usage is TRBV20-1 and J usage is TRBJ2-1; 7 bases agree with TRBD1. CDR3 size: 12 residues. The germline V gene encodes CDR1 DFQATT and CDR2 SNEGSKA (reference sequence). The ends lost 1 base at V and 9 bases at J; junction bases unmatched: 3. The part of the CDR3 DNA that was read is TGCAGTGCTAGAGGCCAGGGGGTTGAG. This translates into CSARGQGVE. The whole CDR3 reads CSARGQGVEQFF.

This clone was seen repeatedly, ten times or more. Read coverage stops 3 residues before the CDR3 terminus; the germline J gene supplies the remainder. The chain has TRBV20-1 and TRBJ2-1; a weak D match, TRBD1 (6 bases). CDR1 DFQATT and CDR2 SNEGSKA come from the germline V gene (reference sequence). The CDR3 is made up of 13 amino acids. V dropped 2 bases and J dropped 4 bases, with 9 bases sitting between them. CDR3: CSARQGPYNEQFF. CDR3 DNA, as far as it was read: TGCAGTGCTAGACAGGGGCCATACAATGAG.

This clone appeared many times. Read coverage stops 3 residues before the CDR3 terminus; the germline J gene supplies the remainder. V and J are TRBV5-1 and TRBJ2-3; 10 bases agree with TRBD1. Trimming cost V 4 bases and J 3 bases; bases outside gene matches: 8. Per the germline V gene, CDR1 is SGHRS and CDR2 is YFSETQ. This CDR3 has 16 residues. The sequenced part of the CDR3 DNA is TGCGCCAGCAGCCCGGCCCCGGGACAGGGGACAGATACG. This translates into CASSPAPGQGTDT. The CDR3, in full, reads CASSPAPGQGTDTQYF.